One sample yielded the 10 T cell receptor beta chains listed below, sequenced in a study of cytomegalovirus exposure and HLA in healthy donors. The PCR employed 60 Vbeta primers together with 13 Jbeta primers. The table came from immunoSEQ multiplex PCR; TCRdb's copy has only in-frame clones and leaves some out. Of some 130,000 clones listed, roughly 85% are singletons. What was sequenced was PBMCs. The receptors come from a man aged 40-49 years in good health and CMV-seropositive.

This clone was observed a handful of times. The CDR3 DNA follows: TGTGCCAGCAGCTTCATCAGTTCCTACGAGCAGTACTTC. This codes for CASSFISSYEQYF. This chain links TRBV5-6 with TRBJ2-7; D remains unclear. Trimming took off 2 bases at V and 1 base at J, with 7 bases between the two ends. The V gene's germline CDR1 is SGHDT and CDR2 YYEEEE. The CDR3 contains 13 residues. The variable domain in full, completed from reference TRBV5-6 and TRBJ2-7, reads DAGVTQSPTHLIKTRGQQVTLRCSPKSGHDTVSWYQQALGQGPQFIFQYYEEEERQRGNFPDRFSGHQFPNYSSELNVNALLLGDSALYLCASSFISSYEQYFGPGTRLTVT.

This clone was recorded a few times. V is TRBV4-1 and J is TRBJ2-1; D may be TRBD2 (8 bases). CDR1 and CDR2 from the germline V gene are MGHRA and YSYEKL. Trimming left V 4 bases short and J 10 bases short, with 17 bases between. The CDR3 is made up of 14 amino acids. The DNA of the CDR3 is TGCGCCAGCAGCCCCCGGGAGGGGGCCGGGGAGCAGTTCTTC. Translating it yields CASSPREGAGEQFF.

This clone showed up just a few times. The chain joins TRBV21-1 to TRBJ1-1. TRBV21-1 is designated a pseudogene. The CDR3 contains 16 residues. The CDR3 protein is CASSKVEGTVNTEAFF. The DNA for the CDR3 is TGTGCCAGCAGCAAAGTCGAGGGGACTGTGAACACTGAAGCTTTCTTT.

The chain is built from TRBV15 and TRBJ2-7, with D unresolved. Per germline, CDR1 LNHNV and CDR2 YYDKDF (reference sequence). Trimming took off 0 bases at V and 10 bases at J, with 13 bases between the two ends. The CDR3 sequence is 13 residues long. DNA for the CDR3: TGTGCCACCAGCAGAGATCGGTGGAGCTTTCAGTACTTC. Translated, it gives CATSRDRWSFQYF.

This chain's CDR3 is CASSESRGGYGEAFF. CDR3 sequence (DNA): TGTGCCAGCAGTGAATCCCGAGGGGGATATGGTGAAGCTTTCTTT. The chain uses TRBV25-1 and TRBJ1-1; D possibly corresponds to TRBD1 (6 bases). CDR3 length: 15 amino acids. Trimming took 1 base from V and 7 from J, leaving 16 bases between them. Germline V lookup: CDR1 MGHDK, CDR2 SYGVNS.

The J gene is TRBJ2-2, the V gene TRBV29-1; 9 bases are shared with TRBD2. Per germline, CDR1 SQVTM and CDR2 ANQGSEA. This CDR3 region has 12 residues. The CDR3 reads CGGGGSTGELFF. DNA of the CDR3: TGCGGCGGGGGGGGATCCACCGGGGAGCTGTTTTTT.

The chain joins TRBV18 to TRBJ2-5, with TRBD1 matching over 8 bases. J lost 5 bases, V lost 2 bases, and 1 base had no gene match. There are 13 residues in the CDR3. CDR1 KGHSH and CDR2 LQKENI come from the germline V gene. The CDR3 nucleotides read TGTGCCAGCTCACCATACAGGGGGGAGACCCAGTACTTC. Amino acids: CASSPYRGETQYF.

The rearrangement joins TRBV18 to TRBJ2-1; 7 positions agree with TRBD2. Trimming removed 3 bases from V and 4 bases from J; junction bases left unmatched: 9. This CDR3 region has 16 residues. CDR1 and CDR2 from the germline V gene are KGHSH and LQKENI. The CDR3 sequence is CASSPWGGSKYNEQFF. DNA of the CDR3: TGTGCCAGCTCACCCTGGGGCGGGAGCAAATACAATGAGCAGTTCTTC.

With respect to this clone: The same CDR3 can be traced to other DNA sequences in this sample. The V gene is TRBV30, the J gene TRBJ1-5; D possibly corresponds to TRBD1 (6 bases). From germline, CDR1 is GTSNPN and CDR2 SVGIG (reference sequence). The CDR3 spans 14 residues. Trimming removed 8 bases at V and 6 bases at J, with 20 bases between. The CDR3 loop reads CATGGGVLGQPQHF. CDR3 DNA: TGTGCCACCGGAGGGGGGGTGTTAGGTCAGCCCCAGCATTTT.

The CDR3 sequence: CASSSTATSYEQYF. DNA of the CDR3: TGTGCCAGTAGTTCCACAGCTACCTCCTACGAGCAGTACTTC. This rearrangement joins TRBV19 to TRBJ2-7; D is undetermined. This CDR3 is built from 14 residues. The germline V gene has CDR1 LNHDA and CDR2 SQIVND (reference sequence). V was trimmed by 5 bases and J by 0 bases, leaving 11 bases between them.